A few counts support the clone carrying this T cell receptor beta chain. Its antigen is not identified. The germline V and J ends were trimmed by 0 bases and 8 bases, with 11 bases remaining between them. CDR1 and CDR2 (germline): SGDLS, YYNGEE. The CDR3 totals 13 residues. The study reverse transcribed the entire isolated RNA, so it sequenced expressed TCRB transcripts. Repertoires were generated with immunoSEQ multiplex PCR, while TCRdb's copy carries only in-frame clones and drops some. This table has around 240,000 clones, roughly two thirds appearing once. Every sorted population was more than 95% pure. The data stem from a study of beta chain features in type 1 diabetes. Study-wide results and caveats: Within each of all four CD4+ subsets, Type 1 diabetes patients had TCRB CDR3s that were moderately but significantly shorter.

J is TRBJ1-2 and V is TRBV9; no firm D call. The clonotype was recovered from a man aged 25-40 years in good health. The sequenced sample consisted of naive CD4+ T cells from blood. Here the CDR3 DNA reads TGTGCCAGCAGCGTAGAACGCCGCCGGGGCTACACCTTC. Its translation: CASSVERRRGYTF.